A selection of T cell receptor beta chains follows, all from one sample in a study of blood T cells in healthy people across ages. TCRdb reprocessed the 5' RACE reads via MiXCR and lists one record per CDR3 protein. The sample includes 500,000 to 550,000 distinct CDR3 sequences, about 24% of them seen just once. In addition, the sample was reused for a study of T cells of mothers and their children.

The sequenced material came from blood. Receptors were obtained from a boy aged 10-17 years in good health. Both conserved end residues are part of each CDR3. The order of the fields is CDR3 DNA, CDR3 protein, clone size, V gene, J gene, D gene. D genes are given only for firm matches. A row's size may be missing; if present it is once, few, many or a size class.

cdr3_nt: TGCGCCAGCAGTCAAGTATTGGGGGGCCGGGGCTACACCTTC; cdr3_aa: CASSQVLGGRGYTF; clone_size: -; v_call: TRBV4-3; j_call: TRBJ1-2; d_call: -
cdr3_nt: TGTGCCAGCAGCCAAGTGGGGGAGAGCTATGGCTACACCTTC; cdr3_aa: CASSQVGESYGYTF; clone_size: few; v_call: TRBV3-1; j_call: TRBJ1-2; d_call: -
cdr3_nt: TGCAGTGCAACCAAGCTCCCGGGACAGGGGTCCCCCTACGAGCAGTACTTC; cdr3_aa: CSATKLPGQGSPYEQYF; clone_size: -; v_call: TRBV20-1; j_call: TRBJ2-7; d_call: TRBD1
cdr3_nt: TGTGCCAGCAGCCAAGCCAGATATGGCTACACCTTC; cdr3_aa: CASSQARYGYTF; clone_size: few; v_call: TRBV3-1; j_call: TRBJ1-2; d_call: -
cdr3_nt: TGCAGTGCTAGCGGACAAGTGTATCGTGACGAGCAGTACTTC; cdr3_aa: CSASGQVYRDEQYF; clone_size: -; v_call: TRBV20-1; j_call: TRBJ2-7; d_call: -
cdr3_nt: TGTGCCAGCAGCTTAGGTCCAGCTTCGAATGAAAAACTGTTTTTT; cdr3_aa: CASSLGPASNEKLFF; clone_size: -; v_call: TRBV7-6; j_call: TRBJ1-4; d_call: -
cdr3_nt: TGCAGTGCTAGAGATATCAGGGTAACTAATGAAAAACTGTTTTTT; cdr3_aa: CSARDIRVTNEKLFF; clone_size: -; v_call: TRBV20-1; j_call: TRBJ1-4; d_call: -
cdr3_nt: TGCGCCAGCAGCCGAGACAGGGGTCAGGCGGATACGCAGTATTTT; cdr3_aa: CASSRDRGQADTQYF; clone_size: -; v_call: TRBV4-3; j_call: TRBJ2-3; d_call: TRBD1
cdr3_nt: TGTGCCAGCGGGAGCGTTGGGGGAGAGACCCAGTACTTC; cdr3_aa: CASGSVGGETQYF; clone_size: -; v_call: TRBV3-1; j_call: TRBJ2-5; d_call: -
cdr3_nt: TGCAGCGTTGAAGGACAGGGGGGGTACAATGAGCAGTTCTTC; cdr3_aa: CSVEGQGGYNEQFF; clone_size: -; v_call: TRBV29-1; j_call: TRBJ2-1; d_call: TRBD1
cdr3_nt: TGCGCCAGCAGCCAAGATCCCGGAGTCCACTCCTACGAGCAGTACTTC; cdr3_aa: CASSQDPGVHSYEQYF; clone_size: -; v_call: TRBV4-1; j_call: TRBJ2-7; d_call: -
cdr3_nt: TGTGCCAGCAGTACTACTAGCTCTGGAAACACCATATATTTT; cdr3_aa: CASSTTSSGNTIYF; clone_size: -; v_call: TRBV12-3/TRBV12-4; j_call: TRBJ1-3; d_call: -
cdr3_nt: TGTGCCAGCAGCTTTGTGAACAATGAGCAGTTCTTC; cdr3_aa: CASSFVNNEQFF; clone_size: -; v_call: TRBV7-9; j_call: TRBJ2-1; d_call: -
cdr3_nt: TGCGCCAGCAGCCAAGGTTACAGGGGGCACTACACAGATACGCAGTATTTT; cdr3_aa: CASSQGYRGHYTDTQYF; clone_size: few; v_call: TRBV4-1; j_call: TRBJ2-3; d_call: TRBD1
cdr3_nt: TGCAGTGCTAGAGATTCGGGGGGGACGAGCTCCTACAATGAGCAGTTCTTC; cdr3_aa: CSARDSGGTSSYNEQFF; clone_size: few; v_call: TRBV20-1; j_call: TRBJ2-1; d_call: TRBD2
cdr3_nt: TGTGCCAGCAGCTCCCCGTGGGGGGGGGAGGACACTGAAGCTTTCTTT; cdr3_aa: CASSSPWGGEDTEAFF; clone_size: few; v_call: TRBV6-1; j_call: TRBJ1-1; d_call: -
cdr3_nt: TGTGCCAGCTCACCAGACAGGGGGTCGTACTACGAGCAGTACTTC; cdr3_aa: CASSPDRGSYYEQYF; clone_size: -; v_call: TRBV18; j_call: TRBJ2-7; d_call: TRBD1
cdr3_nt: TGTGCCACCAGCAGAGAACGTTTCAGTCCGATTCCAGACAATGAGCAGTTCTTC; cdr3_aa: CATSRERFSPIPDNEQFF; clone_size: -; v_call: TRBV15; j_call: TRBJ2-1; d_call: -
cdr3_nt: TGTGCCAGTCATGACGGACCGCGACTGTTTTTT; cdr3_aa: CASHDGPRLFF; clone_size: few; v_call: TRBV25-1; j_call: TRBJ1-4; d_call: -
cdr3_nt: TGTGCCATCGGGGAGCCGGGACTAGCGGCGAACACCGGGGAGCTGTTTTTT; cdr3_aa: CAIGEPGLAANTGELFF; clone_size: few; v_call: TRBV10-3; j_call: TRBJ2-2; d_call: TRBD2
cdr3_nt: TGCGCCAGCAGCCAAGAGGGACAGGTTAATTCACCCCTCCACTTT; cdr3_aa: CASSQEGQVNSPLHF; clone_size: few; v_call: TRBV4-3; j_call: TRBJ1-6; d_call: TRBD1
cdr3_nt: TGTGCCAGCAGCCGACAGACCCTTCAAGAGACCCAGTACTTC; cdr3_aa: CASSRQTLQETQYF; clone_size: -; v_call: TRBV12-3/TRBV12-4; j_call: TRBJ2-5; d_call: -
cdr3_nt: TGTGCCAGCAGCAAAAGGGCTTTATATAGCTCCTACAATGAGCAGTTCTTC; cdr3_aa: CASSKRALYSSYNEQFF; clone_size: -; v_call: TRBV7-3; j_call: TRBJ2-1; d_call: -
cdr3_nt: TGTGCCAGCAGGGAACAGGTAGCTAACTATGGCTACACCTTC; cdr3_aa: CASREQVANYGYTF; clone_size: -; v_call: TRBV7-9; j_call: TRBJ1-2; d_call: -
cdr3_nt: TGCAGCGTTCATCGAGCCGGAAGCCAAGAGACCCAGTACTTC; cdr3_aa: CSVHRAGSQETQYF; clone_size: few; v_call: TRBV29-1; j_call: TRBJ2-5; d_call: -
cdr3_nt: TGTGCCACCAGCAGAGCGGGGGGGTCGTCATTAGCCAAAAACATTCAGTACTTC; cdr3_aa: CATSRAGGSSLAKNIQYF; clone_size: -; v_call: TRBV15; j_call: TRBJ2-4; d_call: TRBD2